This section outlines one T cell receptor (beta chain) sequence together with its context. This sample is drawn from a study of control samples from healthy donors and cancer patients. This table comes from immunoSEQ multiplex PCR, and its TCRdb copy is limited to in-frame clones, with some not included. The table has 170,000 or so clones, just over 90% seen once. The length of the CDR3 is 12 residues. V trimming: 10 bases; J trimming: 4 bases; junction bases outside the gene matches: 7. J is TRBJ2-7 and V is TRBV12-3 or TRBV12-4; TRBD2 matches at 7 bases. Sequenced material: blood. The TCR comes from a man younger than 40 in good health. The CDR3 DNA follows: TGTGCCACCGGACTAGAAAATTACGAGCAGTACTTC. Translated, it gives CATGLENYEQYF.